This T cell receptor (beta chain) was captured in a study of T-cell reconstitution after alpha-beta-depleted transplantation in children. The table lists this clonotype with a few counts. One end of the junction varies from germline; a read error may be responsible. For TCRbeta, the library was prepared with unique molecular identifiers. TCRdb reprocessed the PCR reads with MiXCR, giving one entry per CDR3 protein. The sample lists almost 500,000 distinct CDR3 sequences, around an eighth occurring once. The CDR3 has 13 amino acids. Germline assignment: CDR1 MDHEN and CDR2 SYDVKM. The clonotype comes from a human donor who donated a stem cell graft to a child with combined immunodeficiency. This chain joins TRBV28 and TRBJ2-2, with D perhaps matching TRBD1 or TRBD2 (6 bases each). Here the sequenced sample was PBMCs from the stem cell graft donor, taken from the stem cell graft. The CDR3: CASSLWGAGELFF. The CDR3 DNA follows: TGTGCCAGCAGTTTGTGGGGGGCCGGTGAGCTGTTTTTT.